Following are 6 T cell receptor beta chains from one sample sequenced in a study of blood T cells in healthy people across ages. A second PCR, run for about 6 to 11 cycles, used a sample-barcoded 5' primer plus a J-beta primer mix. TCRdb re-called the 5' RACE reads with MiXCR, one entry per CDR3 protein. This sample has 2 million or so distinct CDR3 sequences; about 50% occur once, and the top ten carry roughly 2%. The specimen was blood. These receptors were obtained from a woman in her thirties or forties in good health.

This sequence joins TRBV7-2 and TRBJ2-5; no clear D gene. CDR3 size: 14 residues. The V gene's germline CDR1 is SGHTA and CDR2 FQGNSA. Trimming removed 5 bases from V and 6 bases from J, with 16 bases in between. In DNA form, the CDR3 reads TGTGCCAGCAGCCTCGGGTTGAGGTCACAGACCCAGTACTTC. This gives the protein CASSLGLRSQTQYF.

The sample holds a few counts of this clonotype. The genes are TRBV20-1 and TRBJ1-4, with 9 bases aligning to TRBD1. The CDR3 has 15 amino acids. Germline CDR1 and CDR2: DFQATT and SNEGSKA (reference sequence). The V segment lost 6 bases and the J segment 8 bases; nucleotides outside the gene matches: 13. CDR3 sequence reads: CSASPPGQGGEKLFF. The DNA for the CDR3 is TGCAGTGCCAGTCCTCCGGGACAGGGTGGCGAAAAACTGTTTTTT.

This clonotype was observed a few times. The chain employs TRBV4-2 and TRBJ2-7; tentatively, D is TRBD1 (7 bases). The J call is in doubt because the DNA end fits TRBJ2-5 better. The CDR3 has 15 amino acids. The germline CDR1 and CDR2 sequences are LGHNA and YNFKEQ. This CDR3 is CASSQAGGGPETQYF. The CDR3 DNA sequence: TGTGCCAGCAGCCAAGCAGGAGGGGGCCCAGAGACCCAGTACTTC.

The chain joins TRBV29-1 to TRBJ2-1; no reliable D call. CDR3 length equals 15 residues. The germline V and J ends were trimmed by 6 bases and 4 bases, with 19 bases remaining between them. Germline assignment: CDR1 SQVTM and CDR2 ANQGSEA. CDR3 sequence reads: CSVLLAGGLYNEQFF. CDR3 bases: TGCAGCGTCCTGTTAGCTGGCGGCCTTTACAATGAGCAGTTCTTC.

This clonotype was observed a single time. The CDR3 sequence is CASSGTREGLAKNIQYF. The CDR3 DNA reads TGTGCCAGCAGTGGCACGAGGGAGGGTCTAGCCAAAAACATTCAGTACTTC. The gene calls are TRBV6-1 and TRBJ2-4; 7 positions match TRBD2. This CDR3 spans 17 amino acids. Germline CDR1 is MNHNS and CDR2 is SASEGT. With V trimmed by 4 bases and J by 0 bases, 9 bases remained unmatched.

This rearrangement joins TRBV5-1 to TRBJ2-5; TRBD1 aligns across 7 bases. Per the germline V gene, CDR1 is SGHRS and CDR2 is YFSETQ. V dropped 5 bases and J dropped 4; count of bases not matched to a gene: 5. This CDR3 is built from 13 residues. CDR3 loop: CASRQQGIETQYF. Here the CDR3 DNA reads TGCGCCAGCAGACAACAGGGGATAGAGACCCAGTACTTC.